The clone carrying this T cell receptor beta chain appeared a few times. The PCR contained 60 Vbeta and 13 Jbeta primers. Assay used: immunoSEQ multiplex PCR; TCRdb lists only in-frame clones, some missing. This sample has nearly 100,000 clones, with around a tenth found just once. These data belong to a study of cytomegalovirus exposure and HLA in healthy donors. The sequence came from a man in his forties or fifties in good health and CMV-seropositive. The sample was PBMCs.

CDR3 sequence reads: CASSFRLAVRHEQYF. The CDR3 coding sequence is TGCGCCAGCAGCTTCCGACTAGCTGTGAGACACGAGCAGTACTTC. The chain is built from TRBV5-1 and TRBJ2-5; the match to TRBD2 covers 7 bases. The end of the DNA fits TRBJ2-7 better, so the J call may be wrong. CDR3 length: 15 amino acids. Germline V lookup: CDR1 SGHRS, CDR2 YFSETQ.